This T cell receptor (beta chain) was documented in a study of Graves' ophthalmopathy and Graves' hyperthyroidism. None of the included patients had other autoimmune diseases, uncontrolled infections, pregnancy or lactation, as these led to exclusion. This clonotype appeared many times. Its antigen is not known. General study results and limits: Cross-validated, the 13-signature model showed 87.88%/81.08% sensitivity/specificity, and 80%/75% in the test set. Detected in blood as well were most expanded thyroid clonotypes with frequency above 0.001.

RNA transcripts yielded amplified TCR beta CDR3 regions. HTBI primers served in a first-round RT-PCR, which a second-round multiplex PCR followed. TCRdb fed the multiplex PCR reads into MiXCR, producing one record per CDR3 protein. The sample records roughly 410,000 distinct CDR3 sequences, 15% to 19% being singletons. The germline V and J ends were trimmed by 5 bases and 5 bases, with 24 bases remaining between them. In germline, CDR1 is LNHDA, CDR2 SQIVND (reference sequence). CDR3 size: 17 residues. Sequencing was performed on peripheral blood. This receptor was taken from a woman aged 18-30 years with stable Graves' hyperthyroidism. The V and J genes are TRBV19 and TRBJ1-2, with D possibly matching TRBD1 (5 bases). CDR3 in amino acids: CASSPRQRRPLFYGYTF. As DNA, the CDR3 is TGTGCCAGTAGTCCCCGACAGCGTCGCCCACTTTTTTATGGCTACACCTTC.